The 31 T cell receptor beta chains below all came from one sample that was sequenced in a study of T cell responses to AZD1222 COVID-19 vaccine. Some clones are missing from TCRdb's copy, which holds only in-frame ones; the method was immunoSEQ multiplex PCR. Found here are 40,000 to 55,000 clones, around 81% of them singletons; the top ten hold around 3.9%. The starting material was peripheral blood, obtained on day 0 of AZD1222 vaccination. The receptors were gathered from an adult in good health.

A few counts support this clone. The chain recombines TRBV14 with TRBJ2-3; a possible D gene is TRBD1 (5 bases). The V end lost 3 bases, the J end lost 5 bases, and 9 bases lay between the germline ends. Looked up from germline, CDR1 is SGHDN and CDR2 is FVKESK. The CDR3 has 13 amino acids. CDR3 amino acids: CASSQPREDTQYF. CDR3 coding DNA: TGTGCCAGCAGCCAGCCCAGGGAAGATACGCAGTATTTT.

This clone appeared a single time. The V call is TRBV11-2, the J call TRBJ2-7; TRBD1 matches 9 bases. Germline-derived CDR1 and CDR2 are SGHAT and FQNNGV. This CDR3 spans 13 amino acids. J gave up 5 bases and V 3 bases, and 2 bases lay outside the gene matches. The CDR3 spells CASSLGQGNEQYF. DNA of the CDR3: TGTGCCAGCAGCTTGGGACAGGGAAACGAGCAGTACTTC.

The chain employs TRBV6-5 and TRBJ2-2; possibly TRBD1 for D (6 bases). Trimming shortened V by 2 bases and J by 4 bases, and 14 bases separated the two germline ends. This CDR3 spans 16 amino acids. Germline CDR1 MNHEY, CDR2 SVGAGI. CDR3 sequence (DNA): TGTGCCAGCAGTTACACAGGGCCCTCGGGCACCGGGGAGCTGTTTTTT. It specifies CASSYTGPSGTGELFF.

This clone is medium-sized within its sample. CDR3 region: CASSFGAYNEQFF. Here the CDR3 DNA reads TGTGCCAGCAGTTTCGGAGCCTACAATGAGCAGTTCTTC. The V call is TRBV27, the J call TRBJ2-1; D uncertain. CDR1 is MNHEY, CDR2 SMNVEV, per germline (reference sequence). V dropped 3 bases and J dropped 2 bases, with 5 bases sitting between them. The CDR3 contains 13 residues.

The rearrangement joins TRBV19 to TRBJ1-1; no clear D. Germline CDR1 is LNHDA and CDR2 is SQIVND (reference sequence). V shed 6 bases and J shed 5 bases, with 7 bases lying between them. The CDR3 consists of 11 residues. Written as DNA, the CDR3 is TGTGCCAGTAGGGGATGGACTGAAGCTTTCTTT. It is translated as CASRGWTEAFF.

CDR3 nucleotide sequence: TGTGCCAGCAGCGTAGGTCCGGGACAGGTGAACATTCAGTACTTC. Its translation: CASSVGPGQVNIQYF. This rearrangement joins TRBV9 to TRBJ2-4; 8 positions match TRBD1. With V trimmed by 0 bases and J by 7 bases, 6 bases remained unmatched. Germline V gene data show CDR1 as SGDLS and CDR2 as YYNGEE. The CDR3 runs 15 residues. The whole variable domain, remainder taken from reference TRBV9 and TRBJ2-4, is DSGVTQTPKHLITATGQRVTLRCSPRSGDLSVYWYQQSLDQGLQFLIQYYNGEERAKGNILERFSAQQFPDLHSELNLSSLELGDSALYFCASSVGPGQVNIQYFGAGTRLSVL.

V is TRBV6-5 and J is TRBJ2-7, with TRBD2 matching over 8 bases. CDR3 length: 14 amino acids. Germline assignment: CDR1 MNHEY and CDR2 SVGAGI. V dropped 4 bases and J dropped 6; count of bases not matched to a gene: 8. The CDR3 DNA is TGTGCCAGCAGTTCCACTACACTAGCGGCCGAGCAGTACTTC. Translation gives CASSSTTLAAEQYF.

V and J are TRBV6-5 and TRBJ2-3; D gene ambiguous. CDR1 and CDR2 from the germline V gene are MNHEY and SVGAGI. Trimming removed 2 bases at V and 0 bases at J, with 9 bases between. This CDR3 contains 15 residues. The CDR3: CASSYRPSSTDTQYF. CDR3 DNA sequence: TGTGCCAGCAGTTACAGACCCTCTAGCACAGATACGCAGTATTTT.

This rearrangement joins TRBV6-4 to TRBJ1-5; D might be TRBD1 (5 bases). V lost 11 bases, J lost 3 bases, and 8 bases lay in between. Germline-derived CDR1 and CDR2 are MRHNA and SNTAGT. The CDR3 has 11 amino acids. The chain's CDR3 is CAGGTNQPQHF. The DNA for the CDR3 is TGTGCCGGGGGTACCAATCAGCCCCAGCATTTT.

This CDR3 is CASSSNRGSGETQYF. DNA for the CDR3: TGTGCCAGCAGCTCCAACAGGGGTAGTGGAGAGACCCAGTACTTC. J is TRBJ2-5 and V is TRBV11-2, with 7 nucleotides matching TRBD1. The V and J ends lost 4 bases and 4 bases, in that order; junction bases with no gene match: 9. CDR1 SGHAT and CDR2 FQNNGV come from the germline V gene. There are 15 residues in the CDR3.

The gene calls are TRBV6-5 and TRBJ1-2; maybe TRBD1 (6 bases). Per the germline V gene, CDR1 is MNHEY and CDR2 is SVGAGI. This CDR3 comprises 14 residues. Trimming left V 6 bases short and J 3 bases short, with 14 bases between. CDR3 residues: CASRDSISYYGYTF. The CDR3 coding sequence is TGTGCCAGCAGGGACAGTATTTCGTACTATGGCTACACCTTC.

This clone came up once. CDR3 residues: CASILTAGNTIYF. In DNA form, the CDR3 reads TGTGCCAGCATACTCACAGCGGGAAACACCATATATTTT. The V and J genes are TRBV6-6 and TRBJ1-3; D remains ambiguous. The CDR3 is 13 amino acids. The V end was cut by 7 bases, the J end by 4 bases, with 11 bases between. CDR1 and CDR2 from the germline V gene are MNHNY and SVGAGI (reference sequence).

This clone appeared a single time. The chain joins TRBV28 to TRBJ2-5; 10 positions agree with TRBD2. The germline gives CDR1 MDHEN, CDR2 SYDVKM. This CDR3 is 16 amino acids long. Germline trimming cut 5 bases from V and 1 base from J; bases unmatched to any gene: 7. Here the CDR3 reads CASSQAGGPVQETQYF. CDR3 nucleotides: TGTGCCAGCAGTCAAGCGGGGGGGCCGGTCCAAGAGACCCAGTACTTC.

The chain joins TRBV7-9 to TRBJ2-1; TRBD1 aligns across 10 bases. After removal of 1 base from V and 9 bases from J, the junction contained 3 bases not matched to a gene. This CDR3 is built from 14 residues. Germline V gives CDR1 SEHNR, CDR2 FQNEAQ (reference sequence). The CDR3 here is CASSLGTGGGEQFF. Here the CDR3 DNA reads TGTGCCAGCAGCTTAGGGACAGGGGGTGGTGAGCAGTTCTTC.

The rearrangement links TRBV19 to TRBJ1-1; no firm D call. Deletions cut 0 bases from V and 1 base from J, with 3 bases between. Per the germline V gene, CDR1 is LNHDA and CDR2 is SQIVND (reference sequence). The CDR3 covers 13 residues. CDR3 DNA: TGTGCCAGTAGTATAGAACGGAACACTGAAGCTTTCTTT. Translation gives CASSIERNTEAFF.

The chain has TRBV28 and TRBJ2-3; 11 nucleotides match TRBD2. Germline loops: CDR1 MDHEN, CDR2 SYDVKM. With V trimmed by 5 bases and J by 7 bases, 11 bases remained unmatched. The CDR3 contains 16 residues. CDR3 sequence: CASSLPGLAVRNTQYF. The CDR3 nucleotides are TGTGCCAGCAGTCTACCGGGACTAGCGGTCCGAAATACGCAGTATTTT.

The chain has TRBV12-3 or TRBV12-4 and TRBJ1-5; no definite D call. V dropped 3 bases and J dropped 4 bases, with 7 bases sitting between them. The CDR3 sequence is 13 residues long. This chain's CDR3 is CASSFGNNQPQHF. CDR3 nucleotides: TGTGCCAGCAGTTTTGGGAATAATCAGCCCCAGCATTTT.

The rearrangement links TRBV5-1 to TRBJ2-7, with 11 bases that match TRBD1. V lost 4 bases to trimming and J lost 3 bases; unmatched junction nucleotides: 0. The CDR3 runs to 13 residues. CDR1 and CDR2 (germline): SGHRS, YFSETQ. The CDR3 DNA follows: TGCGCCAGCAGCGGGACAGGGGGCTACGAGCAGTACTTC. Amino acid sequence: CASSGTGGYEQYF.

The J gene is TRBJ2-7, the V gene TRBV4-2; D perhaps matches TRBD2 (6 bases). CDR1 and CDR2 (germline): LGHNA, YNFKEQ. With 2 bases removed from V and 3 bases from J, the gap between germline ends came to 14 bases. The length of the CDR3 is 15 residues. In DNA, the CDR3 is TGTGCCAGCAGCCAAATTGCCGGGGGAAACTACGAGCAGTACTTC. Amino acids: CASSQIAGGNYEQYF.

The chain has TRBV9 and TRBJ1-3; 7 nucleotides align to TRBD1. V was pared by 4 bases and J by 4 bases, with 8 bases of the junction left unmatched. The CDR3 contains 15 residues. CDR1 is SGDLS, CDR2 YYNGEE, per germline. CDR3 nucleotides: TGTGCCAGCAGCCCCCTAGGGGGCGAAGGAAACACCATATATTTT. It is translated as CASSPLGGEGNTIYF.

The genes are TRBV4-3 and TRBJ1-2, with no clear D. The germline V gene encodes CDR1 LGHNA and CDR2 YSLEER. CDR3 size: 14 residues. Trimming stripped 0 bases from V and 8 bases from J, with 13 bases between. CDR3 nucleotides: TGCGCCAGCAGCCAAGATCTCGTAGAATCGGGCTACACCTTC. Encoded protein: CASSQDLVESGYTF.

V usage is TRBV27 and J usage is TRBJ1-1, with unresolved D. V was shortened by 2 bases and J by 4 bases, with 11 bases between the two germline ends. The CDR3 is 14 residues long. CDR1 and CDR2 from the germline V gene are MNHEY and SMNVEV (reference sequence). The CDR3 loop reads CASSLKRYTTEAFF. The CDR3 region has the DNA TGTGCCAGCAGTTTAAAAAGATACACCACTGAAGCTTTCTTT.

The rearrangement links TRBV5-1 to TRBJ2-6, with TRBD2 as a possible D gene (6 bases). Germline V lookup: CDR1 SGHRS, CDR2 YFSETQ. The V end was cut by 1 base, the J end by 4 bases, with 15 bases between. The CDR3 is 17 amino acids. CDR3 residues: CASSLRSSAEGANVLTF. CDR3 DNA: TGCGCCAGCAGCTTGCGATCTAGCGCGGAAGGGGCCAACGTCCTGACTTTC.

This chain joins TRBV19 and TRBJ2-1; possibly TRBD2 for D (5 bases). Germline V gene data show CDR1 as LNHDA and CDR2 as SQIVND (reference sequence). There are 15 residues in the CDR3. Trimming cost V 7 bases and J 0 bases, with 13 bases left between them. The CDR3 region is CASNPGWGSYNEQFF. The CDR3 DNA follows: TGTGCCAGTAATCCGGGGTGGGGCTCCTACAATGAGCAGTTCTTC. The entire variable domain, with the rest obtained from reference TRBV19 and TRBJ2-1, is as follows: DGGITQSPKYLFRKEGQNVTLSCEQNLNHDAMYWYRQDPGQGLRLIYYSQIVNDFQKGDIAEGYSVSREKKESFPLTVTSAQKNPTAFYLCASNPGWGSYNEQFFGPGTRLTVL.

This clone has just one count. The chain combines TRBV7-3 with TRBJ2-1, with 16 positions matching TRBD2. V shed 11 bases and J 6 bases; nucleotides not matched to a gene: 4. Germline-derived CDR1 and CDR2 are SGHTA and FQGTGA. The CDR3 totals 14 residues. CDR3 bases: TGTGCCTCCGGGACTAGCGGGGGGGCCAATGAGCAGTTCTTC. Protein product: CASGTSGGANEQFF.

This clone was counted once. The CDR3 bases are TGTGCCAGCAGCCGCCGGGACAGACCTACAGATACGCAGTATTTT. Translation gives CASSRRDRPTDTQYF. This chain connects TRBV11-1 to TRBJ2-3; 7 positions match TRBD1. V lost 5 bases to trimming and J lost 3 bases; unmatched junction nucleotides: 8. This CDR3 is 15 amino acids long. Germline CDR1 is SGHAT and CDR2 is FQDESV (reference sequence).

V gene TRBV24-1 combines with J gene TRBJ2-5; weak D call: TRBD2 (5 bases). The V gene's germline CDR1 is KGHDR and CDR2 SFDVKD. The germline V and J ends were trimmed by 0 bases and 4 bases, with 11 bases remaining between them. This CDR3 is 15 amino acids long. The CDR3 region is CATSDLTRGGETQYF. The CDR3 nucleotides are TGTGCCACCAGTGATTTGACCCGGGGTGGAGAGACCCAGTACTTC.

The gene calls are TRBV7-9 and TRBJ1-2; D uncertain. Germline V gene data show CDR1 as SEHNR and CDR2 as FQNEAQ (reference sequence). This CDR3 comprises 12 residues. Trimming shortened V by 1 base and J by 10 bases, and 10 bases separated the two germline ends. In DNA form, the CDR3 reads TGTGCCAGCAGCTTAGAGGCCGGATCCTACACCTTC. Encoded protein: CASSLEAGSYTF.

The DNA for the CDR3 is TGTGCCAGCAGCTTGGAGAGGTTTGGTGGTGGCTACACCTTC. Translated: CASSLERFGGGYTF. The chain links TRBV5-5 to TRBJ1-2; D call uncertain. V lost 0 bases and J lost 7, with 13 bases in between. CDR1 and CDR2 from the germline V gene are SGHKS and YYEKEE (reference sequence). The CDR3 runs to 14 residues.

The CDR3 loop reads CASSLGLAGGSTDTQYF. For the CDR3, the DNA is TGTGCCAGCAGCTTAGGGCTAGCGGGGGGCAGCACAGATACGCAGTATTTT. V usage is TRBV7-2 and J usage is TRBJ2-3, with 11 bases identical to TRBD2. Trimming removed 1 base from V and 0 bases from J; junction bases left unmatched: 3. CDR3 length: 17 residues. Germline CDR1 SGHTA, CDR2 FQGNSA. The variable domain in full, completed from reference TRBV7-2 and TRBJ2-3, reads GAGVSQSPSNKVTEKGKDVELRCDPISGHTALYWYRQSLGQGLEFLIYFQGNSAPDKSGLPSDRFSAERTGGSVSTLTIQRTQQEDSAVYLCASSLGLAGGSTDTQYFGPGTRLTVL.

The chain has TRBV11-3 and TRBJ2-7; 7 positions agree with TRBD1. CDR1 and CDR2 (germline): SGHNT, YENEEA. V was pared by 5 bases and J by 6 bases, with 4 bases of the junction left unmatched. This CDR3 spans 12 amino acids. Here the CDR3 reads CASSPQGTEQYF. As DNA, the CDR3 is TGTGCCAGCAGCCCACAGGGGACCGAGCAGTACTTC. Drawing the rest from reference TRBV11-3 and TRBJ2-7, the complete variable domain is EAGVVQSPRYKIIEKKQPVAFWCNPISGHNTLYWYLQNLGQGPELLIRYENEEAVDDSQLPKDRFSAERLKGVDSTLKIQPAELGDSAVYLCASSPQGTEQYFGPGTRLTVT.